The TCR beta chain under discussion was sequenced for a study of T-cell reconstitution after alpha-beta-depleted transplantation in children. The study, taken as a whole, reports: A year had passed since transplant, and T-cell counts and diversity by then came mostly from newly produced T cells. Several hundred rapidly expanded clones from non-depleted graft cells reportedly supplied alpha-beta T cells about two months post-transplant. The study traced high day-60 TCRbeta diversity in some patients to surviving recipient T cells and thymic progenitors.

This clonotype was found a few times. The antigen is not known. Construction of the TCRbeta library involved unique molecular identifiers. MiXCR, applied by TCRdb to the PCR reads, yields one record per CDR3 protein. Counted here are a few hundred thousand distinct CDR3 sequences, 25% to 30% occurring once; the ten biggest clones make up under 45%. CDR1 SGDLS and CDR2 YYNGEE come from the germline V gene. Trimming pared 0 bases from V and 0 bases from J, leaving 10 bases between. The length of the CDR3 is 16 residues. The sequence was obtained from a boy in the first two years of life with Wiskott-Aldrich syndrome, due to receive a stem cell transplant. V is TRBV9 and J is TRBJ2-1; unclear D gene. The sequencing used PBMCs, collected before TCRalphabeta/CD19-depleted stem cell transplant. CDR3 DNA sequence: TGTGCCAGCAGCGTAGATGGAGAAAGCTCCTACAATGAGCAGTTCTTC. Translating gives CASSVDGESSYNEQFF.